The entry below gives a single TCR beta chain sequence along with its context. As yet, its antigen is unknown. Generated by immunoSEQ multiplex PCR, the TCRdb table keeps only in-frame clones and is missing some. The sample records roughly 1.4 million clones, roughly 98.5% being singletons. The sample comes from a study of shared clonotypes between healthy human individuals. Study findings and constraints: Non-shared clonotypes had lower generation probabilities than those shared by all four donors. Only blood underwent sampling, and tissue repertoires likely differ.

V was pared by 5 bases and J by 6 bases, with 4 bases of the junction left unmatched. The germline V gene encodes CDR1 SGHVS and CDR2 FNYEAQ. The CDR3 spans 14 residues. Healthy HIV-negative adults with no recent acute infections or vaccinations were recruited as donors. The rearrangement joins TRBV7-6 to TRBJ2-5; 12 bases are a match to TRBD2. The clonotype was recovered from a man aged 25-45 years in good health. The sample was naive CD4+ T cells sorted from blood. Documented subset: CD45RA+ positively selected. The DNA for the CDR3 is TGTGCCAGCAGCCGCGGACTAGCGGGGCAGACCCAGTACTTC. It translates to CASSRGLAGQTQYF.